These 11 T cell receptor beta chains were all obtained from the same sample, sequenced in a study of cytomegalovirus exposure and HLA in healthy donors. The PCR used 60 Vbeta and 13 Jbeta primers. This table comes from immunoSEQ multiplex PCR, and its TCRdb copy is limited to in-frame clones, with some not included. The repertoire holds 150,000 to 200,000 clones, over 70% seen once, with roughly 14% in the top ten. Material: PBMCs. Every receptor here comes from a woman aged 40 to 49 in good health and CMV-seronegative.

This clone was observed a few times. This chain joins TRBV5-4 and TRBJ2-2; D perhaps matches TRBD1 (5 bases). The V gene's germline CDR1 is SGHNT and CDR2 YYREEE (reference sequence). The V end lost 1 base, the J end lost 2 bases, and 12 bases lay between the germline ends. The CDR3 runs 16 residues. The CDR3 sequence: CASSLFRVGNTGELFF. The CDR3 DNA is TGTGCCAGCAGCTTGTTCAGGGTCGGAAACACCGGGGAGCTGTTTTTT.

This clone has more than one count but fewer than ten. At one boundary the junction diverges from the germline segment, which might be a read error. The CDR3 region is CSSSPSPAGDTGELFF. CDR3 in DNA: TGTTCCAGCAGCCCCTCTCCAGCGGGAGACACCGGGGAGCTGTTTTTT. This sequence joins TRBV7-9 and TRBJ2-2, with 8 bases that match TRBD2. The CDR3 totals 16 residues. CDR1 is SEHNR and CDR2 is FQNEAQ in the germline V gene (reference sequence).

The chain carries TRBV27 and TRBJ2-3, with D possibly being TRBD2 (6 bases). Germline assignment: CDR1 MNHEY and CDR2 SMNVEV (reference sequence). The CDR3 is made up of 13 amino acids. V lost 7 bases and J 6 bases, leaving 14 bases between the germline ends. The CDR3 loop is CASTNTLADTQYF. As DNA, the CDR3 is TGTGCCAGCACCAACACCCTAGCGGATACGCAGTATTTT.

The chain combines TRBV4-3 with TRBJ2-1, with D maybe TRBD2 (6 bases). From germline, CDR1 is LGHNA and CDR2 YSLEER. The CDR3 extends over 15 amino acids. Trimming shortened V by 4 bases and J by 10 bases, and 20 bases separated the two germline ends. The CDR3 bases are TGCGCCAGCAGCCTTACCGGGGAGAAGCGGGTCGAGCAGTTCTTC. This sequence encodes CASSLTGEKRVEQFF.

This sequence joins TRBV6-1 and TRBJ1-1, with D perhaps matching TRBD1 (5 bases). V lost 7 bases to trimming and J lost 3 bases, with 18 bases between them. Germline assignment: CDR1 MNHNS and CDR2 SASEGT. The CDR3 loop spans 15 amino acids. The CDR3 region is CASTRAYESDTEAFF. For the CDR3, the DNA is TGTGCCAGCACCAGGGCGTACGAGTCGGACACTGAAGCTTTCTTT.

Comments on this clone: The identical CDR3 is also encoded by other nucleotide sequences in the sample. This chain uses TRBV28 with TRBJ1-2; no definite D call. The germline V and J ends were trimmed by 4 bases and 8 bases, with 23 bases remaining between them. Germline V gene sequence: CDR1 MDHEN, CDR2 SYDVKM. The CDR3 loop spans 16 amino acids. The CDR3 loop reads CASSSLRRDRRWGYTF. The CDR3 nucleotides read TGTGCCAGCAGTTCCCTCCGCCGGGATAGGAGATGGGGCTACACCTTC.

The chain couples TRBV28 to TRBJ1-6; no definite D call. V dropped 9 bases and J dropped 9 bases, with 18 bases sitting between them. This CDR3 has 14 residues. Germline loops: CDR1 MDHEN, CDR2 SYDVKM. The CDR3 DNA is TGTGCCAGTCAGATGAGCCTAGTGGGTTCACCCCTCCACTTT. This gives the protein CASQMSLVGSPLHF.

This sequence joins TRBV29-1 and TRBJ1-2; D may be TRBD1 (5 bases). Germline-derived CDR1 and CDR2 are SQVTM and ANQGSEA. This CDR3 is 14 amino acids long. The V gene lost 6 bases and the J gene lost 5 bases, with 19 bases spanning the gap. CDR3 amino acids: CSVFRPSGAYGYTF. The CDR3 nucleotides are TGCAGCGTCTTTCGACCGTCTGGGGCTTATGGCTACACCTTC.

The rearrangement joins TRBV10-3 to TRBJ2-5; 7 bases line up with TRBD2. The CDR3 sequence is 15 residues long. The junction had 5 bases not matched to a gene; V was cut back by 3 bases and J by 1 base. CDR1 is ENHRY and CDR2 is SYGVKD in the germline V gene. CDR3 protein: CAISESRLAQETQYF. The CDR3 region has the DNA TGTGCCATCAGTGAATCCCGACTAGCCCAAGAGACCCAGTACTTC.

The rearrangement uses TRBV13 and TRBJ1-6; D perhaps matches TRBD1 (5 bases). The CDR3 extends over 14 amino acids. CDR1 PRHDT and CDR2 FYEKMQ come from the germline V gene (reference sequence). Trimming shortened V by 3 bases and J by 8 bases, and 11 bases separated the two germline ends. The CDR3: CASSLLTGDSPLHF. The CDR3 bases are TGTGCCAGCAGCTTGCTTACAGGAGATTCACCCCTCCACTTT.

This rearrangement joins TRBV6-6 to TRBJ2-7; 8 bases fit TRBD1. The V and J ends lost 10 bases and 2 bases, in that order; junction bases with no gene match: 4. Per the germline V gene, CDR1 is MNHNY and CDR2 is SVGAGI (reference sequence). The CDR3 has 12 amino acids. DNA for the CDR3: TGTGCCACTGGACAGGGAGCCTACGAGCAGTACTTC. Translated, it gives CATGQGAYEQYF.